Here is one T cell receptor (beta chain) with its context. Antigen specificity is unknown. The sample originates from a study of cytomegalovirus exposure and HLA in healthy donors. Whole-study findings and limits: Of the V segments, some could not be distinguished, including TRBV6-2 and TRBV6-3, and were excluded.

Primers: 60 Vbeta forward and 13 Jbeta reverse. The repertoire was sequenced with immunoSEQ multiplex PCR; TCRdb's copy has only in-frame clones and lacks some. The table shows about 140,000 clones, with 80% occurring only once. Each donor was healthy, and each was a bone marrow donor. Trimming removed 0 bases from V and 2 bases from J, with 17 bases in between. The CDR3 totals 17 residues. From germline, CDR1 is SGHRS and CDR2 YFSETQ. Sequenced material: PBMCs. The TCR was taken from a man aged 50 or older in good health and CMV-seronegative. The V call is TRBV5-1, the J call TRBJ2-5, with a weak D call TRBD1 (7 bases). This CDR3 is CASSLGFLRDSQETQYF. The DNA of the CDR3 is TGCGCCAGCAGCTTGGGTTTCTTGCGGGACAGTCAAGAGACCCAGTACTTC.